This T cell receptor (beta chain) originates from a study of T cells in narcolepsy listed by TCRdb under 2018. Notes on the research overall: Patients with narcolepsy type 1 or type 2 (NT1, NT2) were enrolled in the study together with healthy control donors. Autoreactive T cells targeting hypocretin neuron self-antigens (hypocretin, TRIB2) were sought in narcolepsy patients, and TCR Vbeta sequencing was used to track clonotypes in blood and CSF. Overall study results and their limits: Autoreactive clonotypes were reported to be detected serially in the blood of the same patients and of different patients, but not in the blood of healthy controls. In plots comparing CSF and blood CD4+ T cell clonotypes from the same patient, HCRT-specific and TRIB2-specific autoreactive clonotypes were highlighted. Patients and controls had comparable numbers of sequenced blood memory CD4+ clonotypes, averaging about 40,000 and 30,000, respectively. Some blood memory CD4+ repertoires from patients and controls contained no sequences matching autoreactive T cell clones.

The method was the immunoSEQ multiplex PCR assay. TCRdb took over this immuneACCESS table, retaining in-frame rearrangements with V and J assigned. Such tables are incomplete; in checked studies, under half of the missing clones stem from an unresolved V gene, and the remainder is unexplained. For this sample the table gives roughly 27,000 clones, of which roughly nine tenths were detected only once. 1% to 1.3% of the sample goes to the ten largest clones. As for this clone: Its specific antigen is unknown. No much larger clone exists at a distance of one base, and base qualities are not known.

V is shortened by 4 bases, J by 1 base, and the region joining them spans 16 bases. The germline V gene yields SGHRS for CDR1 and YFSETQ for CDR2. The CDR3 contains 16 residues, cysteine and phenylalanine counted. CDR3 DNA only is kept here, 48 bases in frame from base 1. Memory CD4+ T cells were sorted ex vivo from peripheral blood of narcolepsy patients and healthy controls for TCR Vbeta sequencing. Sequencing input: CD45RA- memory CD4+ T cells from PBMCs. The cell subset or site label for this specimen denotes: memory T cells sorted ex vivo from peripheral blood. The sequence derives from a human donor with narcolepsy. The V gene is TRBV5-1 and the J gene is TRBJ2-3; no D segment can be confidently identified. The sequenced DNA: TGCGCCAGCAGCCAAGCCCCCGGACCGGGCACAGATACGCAGTATTTT. This translates into CASSQAPGPGTDTQYF.